This passage covers 22 T cell receptor beta chains from one sample sequenced in a study of blood T cells in healthy people across ages. Next came a second PCR, run for about 6 to 12 cycles, which used a sample-barcoded 5' primer along with a J-beta primer mix. TCRdb called the 5' RACE reads again in MiXCR, with one record for every CDR3 protein. The profile shows about 600,000 distinct CDR3 sequences, around half of them singletons. The sample was blood. These TCRs come from an older man in good health.

This clonotype occurred a few times. The chain joins TRBV29-1 to TRBJ1-1; D call uncertain. The V gene's germline CDR1 is SQVTM and CDR2 ANQGSEA. There are 10 residues in the CDR3. The germline V and J ends were trimmed by 3 bases and 7 bases, with 6 bases remaining between them. The CDR3 reads CSVEGSEAFF. In DNA, the CDR3 is TGCAGCGTTGAGGGAAGTGAAGCTTTCTTT.

The chain links TRBV11-2 to TRBJ2-1; 7 nucleotides align to TRBD1. CDR1 and CDR2 from the germline V gene are SGHAT and FQNNGV. The length of the CDR3 is 16 residues. V shed 6 bases and J 5 bases; nucleotides not matched to a gene: 13. In DNA, the CDR3 is TGTGCCAGCAGTCAACCGGGACAGAGTTCAGACAATGAGCAGTTCTTC. Translated, it gives CASSQPGQSSDNEQFF.

The J gene is TRBJ2-1, the V gene TRBV9, with a weak D call TRBD2 (5 bases). With 5 bases removed from V and 7 bases from J, the gap between germline ends came to 13 bases. The CDR3 consists of 13 residues. CDR1 is SGDLS, CDR2 YYNGEE, per germline. CDR3 sequence: CASRPQRGNEQFF. The CDR3 nucleotides read TGTGCCAGCAGACCCCAACGGGGAAATGAGCAGTTCTTC.

This clonotype has just a few counts. This sequence joins TRBV10-3 and TRBJ2-6, with D tentatively TRBD1 (6 bases). This CDR3 spans 18 amino acids. Germline V CDR1 and CDR2: ENHRY, SYGVKD. V lost 3 bases to trimming and J lost 0 bases, with 15 bases between them. In nucleotides, the CDR3 is TGTGCCATCAGTGATCAAGGGACATTGAGCTCTGGGGCCAACGTCCTGACTTTC. It specifies CAISDQGTLSSGANVLTF.

This chain connects TRBV5-1 to TRBJ2-7, with D uncertain. The CDR3 loop spans 14 amino acids. V gave up 7 bases and J gave up 3 bases, with 17 bases separating them. Germline V gene data show CDR1 as SGHRS and CDR2 as YFSETQ. The CDR3 bases are TGCGCCAGCTCACTTGGGGATACGCGCTACGAGCAGTACTTC. Protein product: CASSLGDTRYEQYF.

CDR3 DNA: TGTGCCAGCAGTCCACGGGACAGGGGATATCGTCGGGGTAACACCGGGGAGCTGTTTTTT. Its translation: CASSPRDRGYRRGNTGELFF. The rearrangement joins TRBV7-3 to TRBJ2-2, with 10 nucleotides matching TRBD1. The CDR3 contains 20 residues. The germline gives CDR1 SGHTA, CDR2 FQGTGA. Germline trimming cut 6 bases from V and 2 bases from J; bases unmatched to any gene: 18.

V gene TRBV7-9 combines with J gene TRBJ2-1; TRBD1 matches at 8 bases. Germline V lookup: CDR1 SEHNR, CDR2 FQNEAQ (reference sequence). This CDR3 is built from 15 residues. Unmatched junction bases numbered 11, after V lost 5 bases and J lost 8 bases. The CDR3: CASSTRTGIGDEQFF. CDR3 nucleotide sequence: TGTGCCAGCAGCACCCGGACAGGGATCGGGGATGAGCAGTTCTTC.

In its sample, this clonotype was seen a few times. The rearrangement links TRBV20-1 to TRBJ2-5; a weak D match, TRBD1 (5 bases). The germline V gene encodes CDR1 DFQATT and CDR2 SNEGSKA (reference sequence). The CDR3 loop spans 13 amino acids. The ends were cut back, 7 bases at V and 9 bases at J, with 21 bases in the middle. For the CDR3, the DNA is TGCAGTGGTACCCCGGACGAGCCCAGGGCCCAGTACTTC. Amino acid sequence: CSGTPDEPRAQYF.

The chain is built from TRBV4-1 and TRBJ2-1; 9 bases fit TRBD2. The CDR3 loop spans 16 amino acids. Per the germline V gene, CDR1 is MGHRA and CDR2 is YSYEKL. Unmatched junction bases numbered 8, after V lost 0 bases and J lost 8 bases. The CDR3 coding sequence is TGCGCCAGCAGCCAAGAGGTTAGCGGGGGTGACTATGAGCAGTTCTTC. The encoded protein is CASSQEVSGGDYEQFF.

The chain joins TRBV20-1 to TRBJ2-7; a possible D gene is TRBD1 (6 bases). This CDR3 is 15 amino acids long. CDR1 is DFQATT, CDR2 SNEGSKA, per germline (reference sequence). Trimming removed 0 bases from V and 4 bases from J, with 16 bases in between. The CDR3 coding sequence is TGCAGTGCTAGAGATTCTCAGGGGAGTTCATACGAGCAGTACTTC. This encodes CSARDSQGSSYEQYF.

The V gene is TRBV5-5, the J gene TRBJ1-1; D uncertain. V lost 2 bases to trimming and J lost 4 bases, with 12 bases between them. The germline CDR1 and CDR2 sequences are SGHKS and YYEKEE (reference sequence). This CDR3 region has 14 residues. CDR3 in amino acids: CASSFPGRGTEAFF. CDR3 DNA: TGTGCCAGCAGCTTCCCCGGCCGGGGCACTGAAGCTTTCTTT.

This clonotype was recorded a few times. This chain connects TRBV6-2 or TRBV6-3 to TRBJ1-5, with D uncertain. Germline V gives CDR1 MNHEY, CDR2 SVGEGT. Trimming removed 2 bases at V and 6 bases at J, with 2 bases between. The length of the CDR3 is 11 residues. The CDR3: CASSYPQPQHF. In nucleotides, the CDR3 is TGTGCCAGCAGTTACCCTCAGCCCCAGCATTTT.

With regard to this clonotype: Mismatch with germline at one junction end may stem from a read error. This chain joins TRBV7-9 and TRBJ2-1; 7 nucleotides match TRBD2. Germline CDR1 and CDR2: SEHNR and FQNEAQ (reference sequence). The CDR3 loop spans 16 amino acids. CDR3 region: CANSLGLGGSYNEQFF. Written as DNA, the CDR3 is TGTGCCAACAGCTTAGGATTGGGGGGGAGCTACAATGAGCAGTTCTTC.

DNA of the CDR3: TGCAGTTACAGGTTAGCCTACGAGCAGTACTTC. It encodes CSYRLAYEQYF. The chain is built from TRBV20-1 and TRBJ2-7; maybe TRBD1 (5 bases). The CDR3 length is 11 residues. Trimming removed 8 bases from V and 2 bases from J, with 10 bases in between. In germline, CDR1 is DFQATT, CDR2 SNEGSKA (reference sequence).

Only one count was recorded for this clonotype. This chain joins TRBV7-6 and TRBJ2-5, with D unclear. This CDR3 has 13 amino acids. The ends were cut back, 5 bases at V and 0 bases at J, with 7 bases in the middle. Germline V CDR1 and CDR2: SGHVS, FNYEAQ. The DNA of the CDR3 is TGTGCCAGCAGCGTTATATACCAAGAGACCCAGTACTTC. Protein product: CASSVIYQETQYF.

The rearrangement links TRBV6-1 to TRBJ1-2; 8 bases are shared with TRBD1. After removal of 6 bases from V and 0 bases from J, the junction contained 24 bases not matched to a gene. The CDR3 totals 21 residues. CDR1 and CDR2 (germline): MNHNS, SASEGT. CDR3 protein: CASRPDRGPRTNTEANYGYTF. CDR3 nucleotide sequence: TGTGCCAGCAGACCCGACAGGGGCCCCCGAACGAACACTGAAGCTAACTATGGCTACACCTTC.

In its sample, this clonotype was seen a few times. The V gene is TRBV14, the J gene TRBJ1-1; D not resolved. From germline, CDR1 is SGHDN and CDR2 FVKESK. The V end lost 4 bases, the J end lost 0 bases, and 9 bases lay between the germline ends. CDR3 length: 14 residues. In DNA form, the CDR3 reads TGTGCCAGCAGCCGAGTTCAGATGAACACTGAAGCTTTCTTT. Amino acid sequence: CASSRVQMNTEAFF.

The rearrangement joins TRBV20-1 to TRBJ1-2; 7 bases are shared with TRBD1. The CDR3 length is 12 residues. V lost 2 bases and J lost 7; bases outside the gene matches: 4. Germline lookup yields CDR1 DFQATT and CDR2 SNEGSKA (reference sequence). The CDR3 is CSARQGDRGYTF. Here the CDR3 DNA reads TGCAGTGCTAGACAGGGGGATCGTGGCTACACCTTC.

The chain uses TRBV5-1 and TRBJ1-4; tentative D call: TRBD1 (5 bases). The CDR3 extends over 16 amino acids. CDR1 and CDR2 from the germline V gene are SGHRS and YFSETQ. The V end lost 0 bases, the J end lost 5 bases, and 14 bases lay between the germline ends. This chain's CDR3 is CASSLAVGHSNEKLFF. CDR3 DNA: TGCGCCAGCAGCTTGGCTGTCGGACATTCCAATGAAAAACTGTTTTTT. Variable domain in full (rest from reference TRBV5-1 and TRBJ1-4): KAGVTQTPRYLIKTRGQQVTLSCSPISGHRSVSWYQQTPGQGLQFLFEYFSETQRNKGNFPGRFSGRQFSNSRSEMNVSTLELGDSALYLCASSLAVGHSNEKLFFGSGTQLSVL.

The V call is TRBV4-1, the J call TRBJ2-3, with D possibly called TRBD1 or TRBD2 (5 bases each). Germline CDR1 is MGHRA and CDR2 is YSYEKL. V was clipped by 0 bases and J by 0 bases, with 10 bases between them. The CDR3 runs 16 residues. The CDR3 loop reads CASSQDVGRSTDTQYF. The CDR3 region has the DNA TGCGCCAGCAGCCAAGATGTGGGACGGAGCACAGATACGCAGTATTTT.

CDR3 amino acids: CASRSTETYEQYF. CDR3 sequence (DNA): TGTGCCAGCAGGTCGACAGAAACCTACGAGCAGTACTTC. This chain joins TRBV12-3 or TRBV12-4 and TRBJ2-7; the D gene is possibly TRBD1 (5 bases). The CDR3 length is 13 residues. Between the trimmed V and J ends, which lost 6 bases and 2 bases, there was a span of 11 bases.

This clonotype occurred a few times. This chain connects TRBV20-1 to TRBJ1-2; no clear D. The CDR3 runs 15 residues. CDR1 and CDR2 from the germline V gene are DFQATT and SNEGSKA (reference sequence). Deletions cut 0 bases from V and 4 bases from J, with 15 bases between. CDR3 in DNA: TGCAGTGCTAGAGATCCGTTGTCCCCTTTCTATGGCTACACCTTC. Translation: CSARDPLSPFYGYTF.